These 17 T cell receptor beta chains originate from one sample sequenced in a study of blood T cell repertoires in COVID-19. Sequencing was performed with immunoSEQ multiplex PCR; in TCRdb, only in-frame clones are kept and a portion is missing. The sample shows about 300,000 clones, 85% to 90% of them seen only once. The source material was PBMCs or T cells enriched from blood (not recorded which). These receptors came from a woman younger than 30 who had recovered from COVID-19.

In its sample, this clone was seen once. J is TRBJ1-2 and V is TRBV2; 9 nucleotides match TRBD1. V lost 8 bases to trimming and J lost 5 bases; unmatched junction nucleotides: 9. Germline V gives CDR1 SNHLY, CDR2 FYNNEI. The CDR3 is made up of 14 amino acids. CDR3 coding DNA: TGTGCCAGCTTGGCCGGACAGGGGAGGTATGGCTACACCTTC. Amino acids: CASLAGQGRYGYTF.

This sequence joins TRBV5-6 and TRBJ1-1; maybe TRBD1 (5 bases). Trimming stripped 2 bases from V and 0 bases from J, with 11 bases between. This CDR3 has 15 residues. The germline V gene has CDR1 SGHDT and CDR2 YYEEEE. The CDR3 DNA follows: TGTGCCAGCAGCTTAGCCGACAGTTTGAACACTGAAGCTTTCTTT. Translated: CASSLADSLNTEAFF.

This chain connects TRBV2 to TRBJ2-3; D might be TRBD2 (5 bases). Germline V gene sequence: CDR1 SNHLY, CDR2 FYNNEI. Trimming left V 7 bases short and J 5 bases short, with 19 bases between. The length of the CDR3 is 15 residues. Here the CDR3 reads CASKADSRRGDTQYF. The CDR3 nucleotides read TGTGCCAGCAAGGCTGATTCTAGACGGGGAGATACGCAGTATTTT.

The CDR3 is CAWSEPTETQYF. CDR3 DNA: TGTGCCTGGAGTGAGCCAACGGAGACCCAGTACTTC. The chain links TRBV30 to TRBJ2-5; the D is unclear. This CDR3 contains 12 residues. The V and J ends lost 1 base and 5 bases respectively, with 8 bases between them. The germline gives CDR1 GTSNPN, CDR2 SVGIG (reference sequence). Together with reference TRBV30 and TRBJ2-5, the CDR3 gives the full variable domain: SQTIHQWPATLVQPVGSPLSLECTVEGTSNPNLYWYRQAAGRGLQLLFYSVGIGQISSEVPQNLSASRPQDRQFILSSKKLLLSDSGFYLCAWSEPTETQYFGPGTRLLVL.

The chain combines TRBV24-1 with TRBJ1-4, with 8 bases lining up with TRBD1. Trimming at V came to 1 base and at J to 6 bases, leaving 9 bases not matched to a gene. The CDR3 runs 17 residues. Germline CDR1 reads KGHDR; CDR2 reads SFDVKD. As DNA, the CDR3 is TGTGCCACCAGTGATTTCAGACAGGGGCGCCTGGATGAAAAACTGTTTTTT. This sequence encodes CATSDFRQGRLDEKLFF.

The V call is TRBV10-3, the J call TRBJ2-3; 10 nucleotides line up with TRBD2. The V gene's germline CDR1 is ENHRY and CDR2 SYGVKD. This CDR3 has 16 amino acids. The ends lost 8 bases at V and 2 bases at J; junction bases unmatched: 10. The CDR3 DNA sequence: TGTGCCATCGCAAATGGACTAGCGGAATCCACAGATACGCAGTATTTT. Translating gives CAIANGLAESTDTQYF.

This clone was detected only once. Here the CDR3 reads CASRPPDPAAPLWDYGYTF. Written as DNA, the CDR3 is TGTGCCAGCAGACCCCCCGACCCGGCAGCGCCCTTATGGGACTATGGCTACACCTTC. This chain uses TRBV28 with TRBJ1-2; D gene ambiguous. The CDR3 has 19 residues. The germline V gene encodes CDR1 MDHEN and CDR2 SYDVKM. V dropped 6 bases and J dropped 3 bases, with 29 bases sitting between them.

The V gene is TRBV6-5, the J gene TRBJ1-2; the D gene is possibly TRBD1 (5 bases). This CDR3 has 12 residues. The germline V gene has CDR1 MNHEY and CDR2 SVGAGI. Trimming removed 6 bases at V and 4 bases at J, with 9 bases between. CDR3 loop: CASSKGFYGYTF. The CDR3 nucleotides read TGTGCCAGCAGCAAGGGGTTCTATGGCTACACCTTC.

J is TRBJ1-5 and V is TRBV6-5, with TRBD1 as a possible D gene (6 bases). Germline CDR1 is MNHEY and CDR2 is SVGAGI. The CDR3 loop spans 15 amino acids. V dropped 6 bases and J dropped 0 bases, with 12 bases sitting between them. The DNA of the CDR3 is TGTGCCAGCAGATTGACAGGATATAGCAATCAGCCCCAGCATTTT. Translated, it gives CASRLTGYSNQPQHF.

The V gene is TRBV4-1, the J gene TRBJ1-1; 7 nucleotides agree with TRBD1. J gave up 4 bases and V 7 bases, and 3 bases lay outside the gene matches. CDR1 is MGHRA and CDR2 is YSYEKL in the germline V gene. The CDR3 sequence is 12 residues long. The DNA for the CDR3 is TGCGCCAGCACCCAGGGGGGCACTGAAGCTTTCTTT. This codes for CASTQGGTEAFF.

The V and J genes are TRBV25-1 and TRBJ1-1; maybe TRBD1 (5 bases). Trimming took off 10 bases at V and 11 bases at J, with 23 bases between the two ends. The CDR3 is 13 amino acids. Germline assignment: CDR1 MGHDK and CDR2 SYGVNS. The CDR3 coding sequence is TGTGCCACCACGCGGCTCATCGGTGGGGCGGCTTTCTTT. Amino acid sequence: CATTRLIGGAAFF. Looking up the rest from reference TRBV25-1 and TRBJ1-1 gives the full variable domain: EADIYQTPRYLVIGTGKKITLECSQTMGHDKMYWYQQDPGMELHLIHYSYGVNSTEKGDLSSESTVSRIRTEHFPLTLESARPSHTSQYLCATTRLIGGAAFFGQGTRLTVV.

The chain carries TRBV4-2 and TRBJ2-7, with a tentative D call TRBD1 (6 bases). This CDR3 is built from 17 residues. V lost 0 bases and J 1 base, leaving 16 bases between the germline ends. Looked up from germline, CDR1 is LGHNA and CDR2 is YNFKEQ. CDR3 sequence reads: CASSQDLQGPFSYEQYF. As DNA, the CDR3 is TGTGCCAGCAGCCAAGATTTGCAGGGGCCGTTTTCCTACGAGCAGTACTTC.

This chain links TRBV7-6 with TRBJ1-4; 9 bases line up with TRBD1. The V gene end was trimmed by 3 bases and the J gene end by 8 bases; junction bases not matched to a gene: 4. The V gene's germline CDR1 is SGHVS and CDR2 FNYEAQ. The CDR3 length is 14 residues. The CDR3 DNA follows: TGTGCCAGCAGCTTGGGACAGGGAGGGGAAAAACTGTTTTTT. Its protein is CASSLGQGGEKLFF.

V is TRBV5-1 and J is TRBJ1-1; D gene unclear. V lost 4 bases and J lost 1, with 17 bases in between. This CDR3 is built from 16 residues. Germline lookup yields CDR1 SGHRS and CDR2 YFSETQ. Written as DNA, the CDR3 is TGCGCCAGCAGCGCGATCGGGGTGTTGGCGAACACTGAAGCTTTCTTT. Protein sequence: CASSAIGVLANTEAFF.

CDR3 protein: CASSRPGLGRGYTF. The CDR3 DNA reads as TGCGCCAGCAGCCGGCCGGGACTCGGTCGGGGCTACACCTTC. This chain uses TRBV4-1 with TRBJ1-2, with D perhaps matching TRBD1 (5 bases). The CDR3 is 14 amino acids. CDR1 is MGHRA, CDR2 YSYEKL, per germline. V was cut by 4 bases and J by 8 bases, with 17 bases left in between.

This chain joins TRBV5-1 and TRBJ1-2, with a possible D match to TRBD1 (6 bases). Germline V gene lookup returns CDR1 SGHRS and CDR2 YFSETQ. V lost 1 base and J lost 8, with 9 bases in between. The CDR3 totals 12 residues. CDR3: CASSLTGRGYTF. In DNA, the CDR3 is TGCGCCAGCAGCTTGACAGGGAGAGGCTACACCTTC.

The chain employs TRBV7-9 and TRBJ1-2; 8 bases match TRBD1. The germline V gene has CDR1 SEHNR and CDR2 FQNEAQ (reference sequence). This CDR3 has 13 residues. The V and J ends lost 10 bases and 7 bases, in that order; junction bases with no gene match: 11. The DNA of the CDR3 is TGTGCCACATACGGACAGGGACTACTTGGCTACACCTTC. This sequence encodes CATYGQGLLGYTF.